This T cell receptor beta chain was sequenced for a study of T cells in Graves' hyperthyroidism and ophthalmopathy. The overall study: Peripheral blood was drawn at first diagnosis, prior to all treatment.

Study results and caveats: In the blood, most expanded thyroid clonotypes above 0.001 appeared as well.

The investigators amplified TCR beta CDR3 regions from RNA transcripts. Carried out on the TCR CDR3, a first-round RT-PCR used the HTBI primer set. From the multiplex PCR reads, TCRdb called clonotypes with MiXCR, one entry per CDR3 protein. The sample yields approximately 300,000 distinct CDR3 sequences, 15% to 20% seen once. CDR1 MGHRA and CDR2 YSYEKL come from the germline V gene. Deletions cut 3 bases from V and 6 bases from J, with 12 bases between. The CDR3 has 14 residues. This clonotype was observed a handful of times. Its antigen is not identified. The receptor was derived from a man aged 45-65 years with Graves' ophthalmopathy. The specimen was blood. The chain employs TRBV4-1 and TRBJ1-5, with D tentatively TRBD1 (6 bases). The CDR3 region has the DNA TGCGCCAGCAGCCAGCAGGGGTGGGTTCAGCCCCAGCATTTT. This sequence encodes CASSQQGWVQPQHF.